This T cell receptor beta chain was sequenced during a study of cytotoxic CD8 clonotypes in ibrutinib-treated CLL. CDR3 length: 16 residues. CDR1 SGHAT and CDR2 FQNNGV come from the germline V gene. The V and J ends lost 5 bases and 5 bases respectively, with 21 bases between them. Of note for this clone: The antigen remains unidentified.

About 2 micrograms of genomic DNA, which was extracted from cryopreserved PBMCs, served as the material used for the TCR beta libraries. Study-level results: Baseline clonality, above age-matched healthy donor levels, tracked circulating CD8+ T-cell counts. Public clonotypes (which were uncommon) either contracted or remained stable on treatment.

Deep sequencing aimed at 1 in 200,000 to 1 in 1 million T cells' resolution. Here immunoSEQ multiplex PCR was the method, and the copy in TCRdb shows in-frame clones only, minus some. The table records some 92,000 clones, 75% to 80% of them present only once. The sequencing used PBMCs, collected after 24 months of ibrutinib treatment. This sequence was found in a human donor with chronic lymphocytic leukemia. The gene calls are TRBV11-2 and TRBJ2-5; perhaps TRBD2 as D (7 bases). The CDR3 DNA follows: TGTGCCAGCAGCCCAGCCCTATCGGGGGGCGGTGAGACCCAGTACTTC. Protein sequence: CASSPALSGGGETQYF.